The 30 T cell receptor beta chains in this list originate from one sample, sequenced in a study of blood T cell repertoires in COVID-19. Measured with immunoSEQ multiplex PCR; TCRdb has only the in-frame clones, and not every one. The data contain a few hundred thousand clones, approximately 90% of them singletons. The sequenced sample consisted of PBMCs or T cells enriched from blood (not recorded which). Every receptor here comes from a young man who had recovered from COVID-19.

The chain combines TRBV5-8 with TRBJ2-7; TRBD1 aligns across 11 bases. The CDR3 covers 14 residues. After removal of 9 bases from V and 3 bases from J, the junction contained 8 bases not matched to a gene. Per the germline V gene, CDR1 is SGHTS and CDR2 is YDEGEE. The CDR3 bases are TGTGCCACCAGGCGGACAGGGGGCGGCTACGAGCAGTACTTC. This sequence encodes CATRRTGGGYEQYF.

This chain joins TRBV21-1 and TRBJ1-4; the table's D gene call, TRBD1, was not cross checked with the DNA. TRBV21-1 represents a pseudogene. This CDR3 has 19 residues. This CDR3 is CASSFHRDRGLWTNEKLFF. For the CDR3, the DNA is TGTGCCAGCAGCTTTCACCGGGACAGGGGGCTCTGGACTAATGAAAAACTGTTTTTT.

This clone has just one count. This chain joins TRBV15 and TRBJ1-1; weak D call: TRBD1 (6 bases). V gave up 2 bases and J gave up 2 bases, with 9 bases separating them. Germline lookup yields CDR1 LNHNV and CDR2 YYDKDF (reference sequence). This CDR3 has 14 residues. The CDR3 DNA reads as TGTGCCACCAGCAGAACAGGGCTTAACACTGAAGCTTTCTTT. It is translated as CATSRTGLNTEAFF.

The V call is TRBV11-2, the J call TRBJ1-1; tentative D call: TRBD1 (5 bases). This CDR3 is 14 amino acids long. Trimming removed 3 bases at V and 4 bases at J, with 12 bases between. Germline V lookup: CDR1 SGHAT, CDR2 FQNNGV. The CDR3 nucleotides read TGTGCCAGCAGCTTTCGGGGGTTAGCCACTGAAGCTTTCTTT. It specifies CASSFRGLATEAFF. The full variable domain, in which reference TRBV11-2 and TRBJ1-1 provide the parts outside the CDR3, is EAGVAQSPRYKIIEKRQSVAFWCNPISGHATLYWYQQILGQGPKLLIQFQNNGVVDDSQLPKDRFSAERLKGVDSTLKIQPAKLEDSAVYLCASSFRGLATEAFFGQGTRLTVV.

The chain employs TRBV5-1 and TRBJ2-5; 9 bases agree with TRBD2. The length of the CDR3 is 16 residues. Germline CDR1 reads SGHRS; CDR2 reads YFSETQ. Trimming cost V 0 bases and J 5 bases; bases outside gene matches: 8. The CDR3 DNA reads TGCGCCAGCAGCTTGGATATTGGAGCGGGGGGCGAGACCCAGTACTTC. Encoded protein: CASSLDIGAGGETQYF.

This sequence joins TRBV19 and TRBJ1-5; 7 bases match TRBD1. V was pared by 8 bases and J by 3 bases, with 7 bases of the junction left unmatched. Germline V gene data show CDR1 as LNHDA and CDR2 as SQIVND (reference sequence). The CDR3 has 14 residues. The CDR3 DNA reads TGTGCCAGTGGATTTCAGGGGGACAATCAGCCCCAGCATTTT. This encodes CASGFQGDNQPQHF.

The chain recombines TRBV9 with TRBJ2-3; the D is unclear. With 3 bases removed from V and 5 bases from J, the gap between germline ends came to 10 bases. CDR3 length: 13 residues. CDR1 and CDR2 (germline): SGDLS, YYNGEE. The CDR3 DNA is TGTGCCAGCAGCGAAATTCCCCTAGATACGCAGTATTTT. Protein sequence: CASSEIPLDTQYF.

V gene TRBV6-4 combines with J gene TRBJ2-1; 9 bases match TRBD1. Looked up from germline, CDR1 is MRHNA and CDR2 is SNTAGT. Trimming removed 3 bases from V and 5 bases from J; junction bases left unmatched: 5. The CDR3 length is 15 residues. CDR3: CASSEQGAFNNEQFF. The CDR3 region has the DNA TGTGCCAGCAGTGAACAGGGGGCTTTTAACAATGAGCAGTTCTTC.

The V gene is TRBV9, the J gene TRBJ2-5, with a tentative D call TRBD1 (6 bases). Germline assignment: CDR1 SGDLS and CDR2 YYNGEE. V was shortened by 3 bases and J by 2 bases, with 8 bases between the two germline ends. CDR3 length: 13 residues. The CDR3, as DNA: TGTGCCAGCAGCGACAGGGTTCAAGAGACCCAGTACTTC. Its protein is CASSDRVQETQYF. The full variable domain, with the rest looked up from reference TRBV9 and TRBJ2-5, is DSGVTQTPKHLITATGQRVTLRCSPRSGDLSVYWYQQSLDQGLQFLIQYYNGEERAKGNILERFSAQQFPDLHSELNLSSLELGDSALYFCASSDRVQETQYFGPGTRLLVL.

The chain carries TRBV19 and TRBJ1-2, with D perhaps matching TRBD1 (5 bases). The V end was cut by 7 bases, the J end by 6 bases, with 21 bases between. Looked up from germline, CDR1 is LNHDA and CDR2 is SQIVND (reference sequence). The CDR3 contains 15 residues. CDR3 sequence: CASIPLVGGVDGYTF. As DNA, the CDR3 is TGTGCCAGTATACCCCTGGTGGGGGGTGTGGATGGCTACACCTTC.

The V and J genes are TRBV28 and TRBJ1-4, with D possibly being TRBD1 (6 bases). Trimming took 5 bases from V and 8 from J, leaving 15 bases between them. Germline V lookup: CDR1 MDHEN, CDR2 SYDVKM. This CDR3 has 14 amino acids. CDR3 nucleotide sequence: TGTGCCAGCAGTCCCGCAGGGGTCGGGGAAAAACTGTTTTTT. Translated: CASSPAGVGEKLFF. Full variable domain (rest looked up from reference TRBV28 and TRBJ1-4): DVKVTQSSRYLVKRTGEKVFLECVQDMDHENMFWYRQDPGLGLRLIYFSYDVKMKEKGDIPEGYSVSREKKERFSLILESASTNQTSMYLCASSPAGVGEKLFFGSGTQLSVL.

V gene TRBV11-3 combines with J gene TRBJ1-2, with D maybe TRBD1 (5 bases). V shed 1 base and J shed 5 bases, with 20 bases lying between them. The CDR3 sequence is 17 residues long. Germline V CDR1 and CDR2: SGHNT, YENEEA. CDR3 sequence reads: CASSLVGCFWGLYGYTF. CDR3 in DNA: TGTGCCAGCAGCTTAGTTGGCTGCTTTTGGGGCCTATATGGCTACACCTTC. Full variable domain (rest looked up from reference TRBV11-3 and TRBJ1-2): EAGVVQSPRYKIIEKKQPVAFWCNPISGHNTLYWYLQNLGQGPELLIRYENEEAVDDSQLPKDRFSAERLKGVDSTLKIQPAELGDSAVYLCASSLVGCFWGLYGYTFGSGTRLTVV.

V and J are TRBV5-1 and TRBJ2-7; 7 positions match TRBD2. Germline CDR1 SGHRS, CDR2 YFSETQ. V lost 4 bases to trimming and J lost 2 bases; unmatched junction nucleotides: 9. The CDR3 covers 15 residues. The chain's CDR3 is CASSPRGDLTYEQYF. CDR3 nucleotide sequence: TGCGCCAGCAGCCCCCGGGGGGACCTAACCTACGAGCAGTACTTC.

The rearrangement joins TRBV9 to TRBJ2-6; 8 bases are a match to TRBD1. Germline V gene data show CDR1 as SGDLS and CDR2 as YYNGEE. V was pared by 3 bases and J by 2 bases, with 4 bases of the junction left unmatched. The CDR3 has 16 amino acids. CDR3 sequence reads: CASSGATGAGANVLTF. In DNA form, the CDR3 reads TGTGCCAGCAGCGGAGCGACAGGGGCTGGGGCCAACGTCCTGACTTTC.

The J gene is TRBJ1-6, the V gene TRBV10-1; tentative D call: TRBD1 (6 bases). This CDR3 has 14 residues. CDR1 is WNHNN and CDR2 is SYGVQD in the germline V gene (reference sequence). The V and J ends lost 6 bases and 6 bases respectively, with 12 bases between them. The CDR3 sequence: CASRDSYPNSPLHF. The CDR3 DNA reads as TGCGCCAGCAGGGACAGTTACCCTAATTCACCCCTCCACTTT.

The chain recombines TRBV4-3 with TRBJ1-5; 8 nucleotides agree with TRBD1. Trimming took 3 bases from V and 9 from J; bases not matched to a gene: 4. This CDR3 is 13 amino acids long. CDR1 LGHNA and CDR2 YSLEER come from the germline V gene. CDR3 DNA sequence: TGCGCCAGCAGCCATGACAGGGGATGGCCCCAGCATTTT. Translation gives CASSHDRGWPQHF.

This sequence joins TRBV11-2 and TRBJ2-1, with 7 bases that match TRBD1. Germline V CDR1 and CDR2: SGHAT, FQNNGV. The V segment lost 3 bases and the J segment 1 base; nucleotides outside the gene matches: 12. The CDR3 totals 18 residues. CDR3 in amino acids: CASSLKGGAGLSYNEQFF. The DNA of the CDR3 is TGTGCCAGCAGCTTGAAAGGGGGCGCAGGCTTGTCCTACAATGAGCAGTTCTTC.

This clone appeared a few times. The chain carries TRBV7-2 and TRBJ2-5; 8 bases align to TRBD1. V trimming: 5 bases; J trimming: 3 bases; junction bases outside the gene matches: 11. The CDR3 sequence is 16 residues long. Germline V gene data show CDR1 as SGHTA and CDR2 as FQGNSA. CDR3 protein: CASSLRQGPREETQYF. The CDR3 region has the DNA TGTGCCAGCAGCCTAAGACAGGGGCCTAGAGAAGAGACCCAGTACTTC.

The V gene is TRBV20-1, the J gene TRBJ2-7; D is ambiguous. The CDR3 contains 13 residues. V lost 3 bases to trimming and J lost 3 bases, with 12 bases between them. Germline V gene data show CDR1 as DFQATT and CDR2 as SNEGSKA (reference sequence). CDR3 DNA sequence: TGCAGTGCTAGTCACAGAACTTACTACGAGCAGTACTTC. This translates into CSASHRTYYEQYF.

V and J are TRBV7-2 and TRBJ2-7; 7 bases are shared with TRBD2. Germline loops: CDR1 SGHTA, CDR2 FQGNSA. With 0 bases clipped from V and 2 bases from J, the junction kept 16 bases outside the gene matches. The CDR3 length is 19 residues. CDR3 in DNA: TGTGCCAGCAGCTTAGCGGGTCCCCAGGTAGGAGGGAGGGCCTACGAGCAGTACTTC. Amino acids: CASSLAGPQVGGRAYEQYF.

V and J are TRBV29-1 and TRBJ2-2, with D perhaps TRBD1 (6 bases). CDR3 length equals 16 residues. The germline V and J ends were trimmed by 4 bases and 4 bases, with 19 bases remaining between them. Germline V gives CDR1 SQVTM, CDR2 ANQGSEA. The CDR3 nucleotides are TGCAGCGTTGTATCCGCCACGTCAGGGGTCACCGGGGAGCTGTTTTTT. This translates into CSVVSATSGVTGELFF.

The chain links TRBV28 to TRBJ1-6, with D maybe TRBD1 (5 bases). There are 14 residues in the CDR3. Trimming took 8 bases from V and 6 from J, leaving 14 bases between them. Per the germline V gene, CDR1 is MDHEN and CDR2 is SYDVKM. Here the CDR3 DNA reads TGTGCCAGCCTCGGGGGGGGAATTAATTCACCCCTCCACTTT. Translated, it gives CASLGGGINSPLHF.

The chain links TRBV5-1 to TRBJ2-2, with 7 bases fitting TRBD1. CDR1 is SGHRS, CDR2 YFSETQ, per germline. This CDR3 region has 16 residues. V trimming: 3 bases; J trimming: 5 bases; junction bases outside the gene matches: 10. CDR3 sequence (DNA): TGCGCCAGCAGCTCGATCCAGGGGGTGGGAACCGGGGAGCTGTTTTTT. Protein product: CASSSIQGVGTGELFF.

The rearrangement links TRBV5-8 to TRBJ2-4; the match to TRBD1 covers 11 bases. Germline V gene sequence: CDR1 SGHTS, CDR2 YDEGEE. V lost 4 bases to trimming and J lost 7 bases; unmatched junction nucleotides: 4. The CDR3 covers 14 residues. The CDR3 spells CASSRDRGWNIQYF. The DNA for the CDR3 is TGTGCCAGCAGCCGGGACAGGGGGTGGAACATTCAGTACTTC.

The CDR3 bases are TGTGCCAGCAGCTTAGTTAGCGGGGGGGCGTACAATGAGCAGTTCTTC. Residues: CASSLVSGGAYNEQFF. The V call is TRBV7-9, the J call TRBJ2-1; 11 bases agree with TRBD2. Germline CDR1 SEHNR, CDR2 FQNEAQ (reference sequence). This CDR3 region has 16 residues. V was clipped by 1 base and J by 4 bases; unmatched bases: 3.

This rearrangement joins TRBV15 to TRBJ2-5, with 9 bases fitting TRBD1. The V segment lost 5 bases and the J segment 5 bases; nucleotides outside the gene matches: 12. The CDR3 runs 16 residues. Germline CDR1 reads LNHNV; CDR2 reads YYDKDF (reference sequence). The CDR3 nucleotides read TGTGCCACCAGCTTTACCGGGACAGGGCCGGGGGAGACCCAGTACTTC. The encoded protein is CATSFTGTGPGETQYF.

The sample holds one count of this clone. This rearrangement joins TRBV11-3 to TRBJ2-1; tentatively, D is TRBD2 (6 bases). This CDR3 region has 17 residues. V was pared by 4 bases and J by 1 base, with 17 bases between. Looked up from germline, CDR1 is SGHNT and CDR2 is YENEEA. The DNA of the CDR3 is TGTGCCAGCAGCTCAGCGGGTCCCGCTCCTTCCTACAATGAGCAGTTCTTC. It translates to CASSSAGPAPSYNEQFF.

The gene calls are TRBV2 and TRBJ1-1; 7 positions match TRBD1. The CDR3 contains 14 residues. After removal of 6 bases from V and 1 base from J, the junction contained 5 bases not matched to a gene. The germline CDR1 and CDR2 sequences are SNHLY and FYNNEI. CDR3 DNA: TGTGCCAGCAGGGGGGACAGTAGGAACACTGAAGCTTTCTTT. Its translation: CASRGDSRNTEAFF.

This chain uses TRBV7-9 with TRBJ2-7; 7 positions match TRBD2. V lost 1 base and J lost 6; bases outside the gene matches: 3. The length of the CDR3 is 13 residues. The germline V gene has CDR1 SEHNR and CDR2 FQNEAQ (reference sequence). The CDR3 coding sequence is TGTGCCAGCAGCTTAGTGGCTAGCGGCGAGCAGTACTTC. Its protein product is CASSLVASGEQYF.

V and J are TRBV28 and TRBJ1-5; D uncertain. The germline CDR1 and CDR2 sequences are MDHEN and SYDVKM. This CDR3 is 12 amino acids long. V dropped 1 base and J dropped 7 bases, with 5 bases sitting between them. CDR3 amino acids: CASSLFMQPQHF. The CDR3 DNA is TGTGCCAGCAGTTTATTTATGCAGCCCCAGCATTTT.